What follows are 13 T cell receptor beta chains derived from one specimen sequenced in a study of control samples from healthy donors and cancer patients. Clones were sequenced by immunoSEQ multiplex PCR, and TCRdb holds only the in-frame ones, with some missing. The repertoire holds 100,000 to 150,000 clones, 80% to 95% seen once, with less than 6% in the top ten. Sequencing was carried out using blood. Source of these receptors: a man younger than 30 in good health.

The chain combines TRBV3-1 (or the pseudogene TRBV3-2) with TRBJ2-6, with D tentatively TRBD2 (7 bases). This CDR3 has 18 amino acids. Germline V CDR1 and CDR2: LGHDT, YNNKEL (reference sequence). Trimming cost V 4 bases and J 0 bases, with 16 bases left between them. In DNA form, the CDR3 reads TGTGCCAGCAGCCCGCGGTGGCGGGGGCTCTCTGGGGCCAACGTCCTGACTTTC. It translates to CASSPRWRGLSGANVLTF.

This chain links TRBV18 with TRBJ2-7, with a weak D call TRBD2 (5 bases). Germline loops: CDR1 KGHSH, CDR2 LQKENI. V dropped 2 bases and J dropped 3 bases, with 14 bases sitting between them. The CDR3 contains 15 residues. CDR3 nucleotides: TGTGCCAGCTCACCAGGGAGCGACTCCCACTACGAGCAGTACTTC. Protein: CASSPGSDSHYEQYF.

This rearrangement joins TRBV9 to TRBJ2-1; TRBD1 matches at 10 bases. With V trimmed by 0 bases and J by 8 bases, 8 bases remained unmatched. The CDR3 length is 16 residues. Per the germline V gene, CDR1 is SGDLS and CDR2 is YYNGEE. This CDR3 reads CASSVGGTGEVYEQFF. In DNA form, the CDR3 reads TGTGCCAGCAGCGTAGGCGGGACAGGGGAGGTCTATGAGCAGTTCTTC.

This rearrangement joins TRBV6-5 to TRBJ2-5, with TRBD2 as a possible D gene (6 bases). V was pared by 3 bases and J by 1 base, with 9 bases between. Germline CDR1 reads MNHEY; CDR2 reads SVGAGI. CDR3 length: 14 residues. This chain's CDR3 is CASSYSRGQETQYF. In DNA, the CDR3 is TGTGCCAGCAGTTATTCGCGGGGCCAAGAGACCCAGTACTTC.

The rearrangement joins TRBV4-1 to TRBJ2-7; perhaps TRBD1 as D (6 bases). CDR1 is MGHRA, CDR2 YSYEKL, per germline. The CDR3 sequence is 14 residues long. Deletions cut 1 base from V and 6 bases from J, with 13 bases between. CDR3 nucleotide sequence: TGCGCCAGCAGCCAAGCTTCAGGGGCGGGCGAGCAGTACTTC. It yields the protein CASSQASGAGEQYF.

The rearrangement uses TRBV9 and TRBJ1-2, with D maybe TRBD1 (5 bases). Germline V lookup: CDR1 SGDLS, CDR2 YYNGEE. The CDR3 contains 14 residues. V was clipped by 4 bases and J by 6 bases, with 16 bases between them. This CDR3 is CASSKTGDENGYTF. The CDR3 bases are TGTGCCAGCAGCAAAACCGGGGACGAGAATGGCTACACCTTC.

The chain recombines TRBV7-9 with TRBJ2-2; D call uncertain. The CDR3 spans 12 residues. V was shortened by 5 bases and J by 3 bases, with 4 bases between the two germline ends. Per germline, CDR1 SEHNR and CDR2 FQNEAQ (reference sequence). For the CDR3, the DNA is TGTGCCAGCAGCGGGGACACCGGGGAGCTGTTTTTT. It specifies CASSGDTGELFF.

This chain connects TRBV4-2 to TRBJ2-2; D could derive from TRBD1 or TRBD2 (6 bases each). From germline, CDR1 is LGHNA and CDR2 YNFKEQ. This CDR3 spans 13 amino acids. With 11 bases removed from V and 4 bases from J, the gap between germline ends came to 14 bases. The CDR3 DNA reads TGTGCCTCCCCGGGGGCGGTCACCGGGGAGCTGTTTTTT. Protein: CASPGAVTGELFF.

The chain carries TRBV4-1 and TRBJ2-3; D is perhaps TRBD2 (6 bases). Between the trimmed V and J ends, which lost 3 bases and 1 base, there was a span of 8 bases. The germline CDR1 and CDR2 sequences are MGHRA and YSYEKL. The CDR3 length is 14 residues. The CDR3 protein is CASSQGLRTDTQYF. The DNA for the CDR3 is TGCGCCAGCAGCCAGGGACTTCGCACAGATACGCAGTATTTT.

The J gene is TRBJ1-1, the V gene TRBV4-1; D remains ambiguous. The CDR3 is 14 amino acids. The germline gives CDR1 MGHRA, CDR2 YSYEKL. Trimming took off 1 base at V and 12 bases at J, with 18 bases between the two ends. The CDR3: CASSQGTLEPQTFF. The CDR3 region has the DNA TGCGCCAGCAGCCAAGGAACGTTGGAACCTCAAACTTTCTTT.

V and J are TRBV5-1 and TRBJ2-3, with 12 positions matching TRBD2. Trimming cost V 5 bases and J 2 bases; bases outside gene matches: 6. Looked up from germline, CDR1 is SGHRS and CDR2 is YFSETQ. The CDR3 length is 16 residues. The CDR3 DNA is TGCGCCAGCAGGCCGACTAGCGGGGGAACCACAGATACGCAGTATTTT. This codes for CASRPTSGGTTDTQYF.

The chain employs TRBV6-6 and TRBJ2-7, with D tentatively TRBD1 (6 bases). The CDR3 has 12 amino acids. Trimming pared 6 bases from V and 5 bases from J, leaving 11 bases between. Germline V CDR1 and CDR2: MNHNY, SVGAGI (reference sequence). CDR3 loop: CASRVQGNEQYF. The CDR3 DNA follows: TGTGCCAGCAGGGTACAGGGCAACGAGCAGTACTTC.

V and J are TRBV27 and TRBJ2-3, with 11 bases identical to TRBD1. The V and J ends lost 6 bases and 4 bases, in that order; junction bases with no gene match: 6. This CDR3 comprises 15 residues. The germline V gene encodes CDR1 MNHEY and CDR2 SMNVEV (reference sequence). CDR3 amino acids: CASSTPGQGADTQYF. The CDR3, as DNA: TGTGCCAGCAGCACCCCGGGACAGGGGGCAGATACGCAGTATTTT.